This TCR beta chain was found in a study of blood T cell repertoires in COVID-19. Background on the study: Collection of acute and convalescent COVID-19 samples took place in the United States, Italy and Spain. From T cells, B-cell-depleted T cells, or PBMCs came the material, which was cDNA or gDNA.

In the original workflow: Amplification with reference gene primers provided the estimates of nucleated cell counts. Measured with immunoSEQ multiplex PCR; TCRdb has only the in-frame clones, and not every one. That table supplies the V and J calls and clone size; D and trimming were determined from the DNA. The table shows some 200,000 clones, with 70% to 90% occurring only once. About this clone itself: In the same sample, other DNA sequences code for this CDR3.

Trimming removed 1 base at V and 1 base at J, with 8 bases between. Germline values: CDR1 SGHTA, CDR2 FQGNSA. There are 15 residues in the CDR3. V and J are TRBV7-2 and TRBJ1-5; D is ambiguous. The sample taken for sequencing was peripheral blood. The TCR sequence derives from a woman between 65 and 79 years old with acute or convalescent COVID-19. In DNA, the CDR3 is TGTGCCAGCAGCTTAGTTTCGCAGAGCAATCAGCCCCAGCATTTT. It yields the protein CASSLVSQSNQPQHF.